Below, 15 T cell receptor beta chains from the same sample are listed, as sequenced in a study of cytomegalovirus exposure and HLA in healthy donors (dated by TCRdb to about 2017). Library prep was done by the immunoSEQ multiplex PCR assay. For the multiplex PCR, a mixture combining 60 forward primers for TCR Vbeta segments and 13 reverse primers for TCR Jbeta segments was used. The immuneACCESS repertoire file appears here via TCRdb, limited to in-frame rearrangements. These files lack a portion of the clones; in checked studies, under half of the deficit traces to unresolved V genes, and the cause of the others is not known. This sample lists 150,000 or so clones; around 77% were detected once. The ten largest clones take up 1% of the sample. The sequenced sample was PBMCs. All receptors come from a woman aged 50 to 65 in good health and CMV-seropositive.

The genes are TRBV7-9 and TRBJ1-1, with 10 bases identical to TRBD1. The germline CDR1 and CDR2 sequences are SEHNR and FQNEAQ (reference sequence). After removal of 1 base from V and 12 bases from J, the junction contained 5 bases not matched to a gene. The CDR3 is 13 amino acids. The CDR3: CASSLGQGASPFF. As DNA, the CDR3 is TGTGCCAGCAGCTTAGGACAGGGGGCCAGTCCTTTCTTT.

Only a few counts were recorded for this clone. CDR3 protein: CASSPTPDQPQHF. DNA of the CDR3: TGTGCCAGCAGCCCGACTCCGGATCAGCCCCAGCATTTT. This chain links TRBV7-2 with TRBJ1-5; D is undetermined. CDR1 is SGHTA, CDR2 FQGNSA, per germline. V lost 5 bases and J 5 bases, leaving 10 bases between the germline ends. CDR3 length equals 13 residues.

This clone was picked up a small number of times. The rearrangement joins TRBV6-6 to TRBJ2-3; 7 bases map to TRBD1. Losses at the gene ends were 11 bases for V and 2 bases for J; bases not matched to a gene: 7. The CDR3 runs to 13 residues. Germline CDR1 MNHNY, CDR2 SVGAGI (reference sequence). CDR3 DNA sequence: TGTGCCGGGGCTACAGGGGCCACAGATACGCAGTATTTT. Its translation is CAGATGATDTQYF.

This clone was recorded once. The V call is TRBV6-5, the J call TRBJ1-2; D not resolved. The CDR3 sequence is 14 residues long. Looked up from germline, CDR1 is MNHEY and CDR2 is SVGAGI. Trimming pared 0 bases from V and 7 bases from J, leaving 12 bases between. The CDR3 DNA reads as TGTGCCAGCAGTTACTCAGGGAGGTACGGTGGCTACACCTTC. Translation gives CASSYSGRYGGYTF.

The chain carries TRBV28 and TRBJ2-1; a weak D match, TRBD2 (6 bases). The V end lost 5 bases, the J end lost 3 bases, and 20 bases lay between the germline ends. Germline lookup yields CDR1 MDHEN and CDR2 SYDVKM. The CDR3 runs 17 residues. This chain's CDR3 is CASSPLFPPEGYNEQFF. The CDR3 DNA is TGTGCCAGCAGTCCTTTATTTCCCCCGGAGGGCTACAATGAGCAGTTCTTC.

The chain joins TRBV5-4 to TRBJ2-7; the match to TRBD2 covers 7 bases. The CDR3 length is 16 residues. The V gene end was trimmed by 1 base and the J gene end by 2 bases; junction bases not matched to a gene: 9. Per germline, CDR1 SGHNT and CDR2 YYREEE (reference sequence). As DNA, the CDR3 is TGTGCCAGCAGCTTGTATGGGCTAGCGGAAACCTACGAGCAGTACTTC. This codes for CASSLYGLAETYEQYF.

This clone was observed a handful of times. The chain uses TRBV18 and TRBJ1-4, with TRBD1 identical over 8 bases. The CDR3 sequence is 15 residues long. Trimming removed 4 bases from V and 7 bases from J; junction bases left unmatched: 8. Germline CDR1 KGHSH, CDR2 LQKENI. CDR3: CASSQGQASTEKLFF. CDR3 sequence (DNA): TGTGCCAGCTCACAGGGACAGGCCTCGACTGAAAAACTGTTTTTT. Full variable domain (missing parts from reference TRBV18 and TRBJ1-4): NAGVMQNPRHLVRRRGQEARLRCSPMKGHSHVYWYRQLPEEGLKFMVYLQKENIIDESGMPKERFSAEFPKEGPSILRIQQVVRGDSAAYFCASSQGQASTEKLFFGSGTQLSVL.

The J gene is TRBJ1-1, the V gene TRBV9; 10 bases are shared with TRBD1. Per germline, CDR1 SGDLS and CDR2 YYNGEE. With 4 bases clipped from V and 4 bases from J, the junction kept 4 bases outside the gene matches. The length of the CDR3 is 14 residues. The CDR3 DNA reads as TGTGCCAGCAGCAGAGGACAGGGGGGCACTGAAGCTTTCTTT. Translating gives CASSRGQGGTEAFF.

The chain is built from TRBV25-1 and TRBJ1-2, with 7 bases matching TRBD1. V was pared by 5 bases and J by 4 bases, with 7 bases of the junction left unmatched. There are 14 residues in the CDR3. Per germline, CDR1 MGHDK and CDR2 SYGVNS. The CDR3 reads CASSSKTGVYGYTF. In nucleotides, the CDR3 is TGTGCCAGCAGTTCGAAAACAGGGGTCTATGGCTACACCTTC.

V and J are TRBV28 and TRBJ2-2, with D perhaps matching TRBD2 (5 bases). V was pared by 7 bases and J by 0 bases, with 18 bases between. The germline gives CDR1 MDHEN, CDR2 SYDVKM. The CDR3 runs to 17 residues. The CDR3 region has the DNA TGTGCCAGCACCCCACAGCCCGGACTGCCGAACACCGGGGAGCTGTTTTTT. As protein: CASTPQPGLPNTGELFF.

DNA of the CDR3: TGTGCCAGCAGGCCCCGGGGACTAACCTACAATGAGCAGTTCTTC. The encoded protein is CASRPRGLTYNEQFF. The chain joins TRBV7-3 to TRBJ2-1; 7 nucleotides align to TRBD2. The CDR3 has 15 residues. From germline, CDR1 is SGHTA and CDR2 FQGTGA. V was pared by 6 bases and J by 2 bases, with 7 bases of the junction left unmatched. Combining the CDR3 with reference TRBV7-3 and TRBJ2-1 gives the whole variable domain GAGVSQTPSNKVTEKGKYVELRCDPISGHTALYWYRQSLGQGPEFLIYFQGTGAADDSGLPNDRFFAVRPEGSVSTLKIQRTERGDSAVYLCASRPRGLTYNEQFFGPGTRLTVL.

This chain uses TRBV27 with TRBJ2-7; the D gene is possibly TRBD2 (5 bases). V shed 4 bases and J shed 9 bases, with 16 bases lying between them. This CDR3 region has 13 residues. The germline V gene encodes CDR1 MNHEY and CDR2 SMNVEV (reference sequence). In DNA, the CDR3 is TGTGCCAGCAGTTGGGGAGTCTCCTGGGGGCAGTACTTC. Its protein is CASSWGVSWGQYF.

The chain joins TRBV19 to TRBJ1-3, with D possibly matching TRBD1 (5 bases). The CDR3 runs to 14 residues. Germline assignment: CDR1 LNHDA and CDR2 SQIVND (reference sequence). V dropped 5 bases and J dropped 0 bases, with 8 bases sitting between them. CDR3 DNA sequence: TGTGCCAGTAGTCCGGGGGACTCTGGAAACACCATATATTTT. It codes for CASSPGDSGNTIYF.

The chain is built from TRBV28 and TRBJ1-1, with a possible D match to TRBD1 (5 bases). The CDR3 is made up of 16 amino acids. V was clipped by 7 bases and J by 0 bases, with 18 bases between them. Germline lookup yields CDR1 MDHEN and CDR2 SYDVKM. The CDR3 loop reads CASNDQGLLLNTEAFF. CDR3 nucleotides: TGTGCCAGCAACGATCAGGGTCTTCTCTTGAACACTGAAGCTTTCTTT.

The chain uses TRBV7-9 and TRBJ1-2; D unresolved. Trimming removed 10 bases from V and 0 bases from J, with 15 bases in between. Germline V gives CDR1 SEHNR, CDR2 FQNEAQ (reference sequence). The CDR3 loop spans 14 amino acids. In DNA, the CDR3 is TGTGCCACTGAGGGCTCGGGGTCTAACTATGGCTACACCTTC. It is translated as CATEGSGSNYGYTF.